The clone carrying this T cell receptor beta chain has more than one count but fewer than ten. The data were obtained in a study of T-cell reconstitution after alpha-beta-depleted transplantation in children. Unique molecular identifiers were used to barcode this TCRbeta library. TCRdb ran MiXCR on the PCR reads and lists one entry per CDR3 protein. The table lists approximately 210,000 distinct CDR3 sequences, 13% to 15% of them singletons. V trimming: 6 bases; J trimming: 2 bases; junction bases outside the gene matches: 6. This CDR3 is 14 amino acids long. The chain carries TRBV12-3 or TRBV12-4 and TRBJ1-2, with TRBD1 matching over 7 bases. Sequencing used PBMCs from the stem cell graft donor, obtained from the stem cell graft. The sequence came from a human donor who donated a stem cell graft to a child with acute lymphoblastic leukemia. CDR3 nucleotide sequence: TGTGCCAGCAGCCCGACAGGGCCCAACTATGGCTACACCTTC. This sequence encodes CASSPTGPNYGYTF.